The present entry profiles one T cell receptor beta chain with its context. These data originate in a study of T cell repertoires in aging, cancer and after chemotherapy. TRB rearrangements spanning V, D and J were amplified using mixed TRB-A/B primers. Via MiXCR, TCRdb re-called the multiplex PCR reads, giving one row per CDR3 protein. In the table there are some 5,000 distinct CDR3 sequences, around 20% of which are singletons. Peripheral blood genomic DNA, not sorted cells or RNA, was the template. The sample was blood. The clonotype originates from a human donor with a blood cancer.

The CDR3 spells CASSEGLSSTEAFF. The CDR3 DNA follows: TGTGCCAGCAGTGAAGGCCTGTCTAGCACTGAAGCTTTCTTT. The genes are TRBV6-1 and TRBJ1-1; no definite D call. Germline CDR1 MNHNS, CDR2 SASEGT. The ends were cut back, 1 base at V and 4 bases at J, with 10 bases in the middle. This CDR3 contains 14 residues.